Below are 8 T cell receptor beta chains sequenced from a single sample in a study of T-cell memory formation after mild COVID-19. TCRdb itself ran the 5' RACE reads through MiXCR, one entry per CDR3 protein. The sample yields a few hundred thousand distinct CDR3 sequences, approximately 15% seen once. Sequencing input: PBMCs or a T cell subset sorted from them (not recorded which). All receptors come from a man aged 18 to 29 who had mild COVID-19 (a few samples of this study predate the infection). Cell type and time point are not known.

The chain uses TRBV7-2 and TRBJ1-1, with no clear D. The V gene lost 1 base and the J gene lost 0 bases, with 18 bases spanning the gap. The CDR3 contains 18 residues. CDR1 is SGHTA and CDR2 is FQGNSA in the germline V gene. CDR3 sequence reads: CASSLGFFGRTVNTEAFF. DNA for the CDR3: TGTGCCAGCAGCTTAGGTTTTTTTGGGCGGACGGTGAACACTGAAGCTTTCTTT.

The gene calls are TRBV20-1 and TRBJ2-1; D may be TRBD2 (5 bases). CDR3 size: 14 residues. Germline V CDR1 and CDR2: DFQATT, SNEGSKA (reference sequence). CDR3 amino acids: CGVEGTAAYNEQFF. The CDR3 DNA reads TGCGGTGTAGAGGGCACAGCGGCATACAATGAGCAGTTCTTC.

The chain employs TRBV5-5 and TRBJ1-4; no definite D call. The V end was cut by 1 base, the J end by 6 bases, with 16 bases between. Germline V lookup: CDR1 SGHKS, CDR2 YYEKEE (reference sequence). This CDR3 region has 16 residues. DNA for the CDR3: TGTGCCAGCAGCTTGACGGATGGTTACGACTATGAAAAACTGTTTTTT. It encodes CASSLTDGYDYEKLFF.

This clonotype was found a few times. This chain joins TRBV12-3 or TRBV12-4 and TRBJ2-7; the D gene could be TRBD1 or TRBD2 (5 bases each). The CDR3 runs 14 residues. Deletions cut 6 bases from V and 4 bases from J, with 16 bases between. CDR3 nucleotide sequence: TGTGCCAGCAGCCTGGGGGATTATAAGTACGAGCAGTACTTC. This translates into CASSLGDYKYEQYF.

The V and J genes are TRBV7-8 and TRBJ1-2, with a tentative D call TRBD1 (5 bases). The germline CDR1 and CDR2 sequences are SGHVS and FQNEAQ. This CDR3 is 16 amino acids long. Trimming left V 5 bases short and J 5 bases short, with 21 bases between. In DNA form, the CDR3 reads TGTGCCAGCAGCCCATACGAGGGGCGGGACGAGTATGGCTACACCTTC. Residues: CASSPYEGRDEYGYTF.

Many counts were recorded for this clonotype. The chain couples TRBV4-3 to TRBJ1-6; a possible D gene is TRBD1 (5 bases). With 0 bases removed from V and 8 bases from J, the gap between germline ends came to 11 bases. The CDR3 extends over 15 amino acids. Germline loops: CDR1 LGHNA, CDR2 YSLEER. The DNA of the CDR3 is TGCGCCAGCAGCCAAGATCAGGGTAGGGATTCACCCCTCCACTTT. Translated: CASSQDQGRDSPLHF.

This clonotype was found a few times. J is TRBJ2-1 and V is TRBV11-2; D uncertain. V lost 1 base and J 10 bases, leaving 11 bases between the germline ends. The germline CDR1 and CDR2 sequences are SGHAT and FQNNGV. This CDR3 spans 13 amino acids. DNA for the CDR3: TGTGCCAGCAGCTTAGGGCCTGAAGGGGAGCAGTTCTTC. Protein sequence: CASSLGPEGEQFF.

The V gene is TRBV5-6, the J gene TRBJ2-3; 7 bases match TRBD1. There are 15 residues in the CDR3. CDR1 is SGHDT and CDR2 is YYEEEE in the germline V gene. The trim removed 5 bases at V and 4 bases at J, leaving 10 bases unmatched. The CDR3, as DNA: TGTGCCAGCAGTTCCGGGACAGTTGGTGCAGATACGCAGTATTTT. Amino acids: CASSSGTVGADTQYF.